Listed below are T cell receptor beta chains from one sample, sequenced in a study of blood T cell repertoires in COVID-19. The table came from immunoSEQ multiplex PCR; TCRdb's copy has only in-frame clones and leaves some out. The data contain 190,000 or so clones, 80% to 90% of them singletons. Sequences were obtained from PBMCs or T cells enriched from blood (not recorded which). The receptors here all came from a young man who had recovered from COVID-19. Both conserved end residues are part of each CDR3. A D gene is named only where the DNA matches it firmly. Clone size is not always given. Where it is, it says once, few, many or a class for expanded clones.

clone size	D gene	V gene	J gene	CDR3 protein	CDR3 DNA
NA	TRBD1	TRBV7-2	TRBJ1-1	CASRRTGGENTEAFF	TGTGCCAGCAGGAGAACAGGGGGCGAGAACACTGAAGCTTTCTTT
NA	TRBD1	TRBV10-3	TRBJ1-1	CAISTTGGETEAFF	TGTGCCATCAGTACGACAGGGGGCGAGACTGAAGCTTTCTTT
NA	NA	TRBV30	TRBJ1-5	CAWSVLYSNQPQHF	TGTGCCTGGAGTGTCTTATATAGCAATCAGCCCCAGCATTTT
NA	NA	TRBV30	TRBJ2-1	CAWSDIVGGEQFF	TGTGCCTGGAGTGATATAGTAGGGGGTGAGCAGTTCTTC
NA	TRBD1	TRBV9	TRBJ1-2	CASRGGQGVYGYTF	TGTGCCAGCAGAGGCGGACAGGGCGTTTATGGCTACACCTTC
NA	TRBD2	TRBV27	TRBJ2-1	CASSLRLAGIYNEQFF	TGTGCCAGCAGTTTGAGGCTAGCGGGAATATACAATGAGCAGTTCTTC
NA	TRBD2	TRBV5-4	TRBJ2-7	CASSSGLAGVSYEQYF	TGTGCCAGCAGCTCGGGACTAGCGGGAGTCTCCTACGAGCAGTACTTC
NA	TRBD1	TRBV5-1	TRBJ1-6	CASSFGQGNSPLHF	TGCGCCAGCAGCTTCGGACAGGGTAATTCACCCCTCCACTTT
NA	NA	TRBV28	TRBJ2-4	CASSLWDTKAKNIQYF	TGTGCCAGCAGTTTATGGGACACTAAAGCCAAAAACATTCAGTACTTC
NA	TRBD1	TRBV6-6	TRBJ1-2	CASTKGRTGGYGYTF	TGTGCCAGCACCAAAGGCCGGACAGGGGGCTATGGCTACACCTTC
NA	NA	TRBV7-9	TRBJ2-1	CASRPQGGEQFF	TGTGCCAGCAGACCCCAGGGAGGTGAGCAGTTCTTC
NA	TRBD1	TRBV15	TRBJ2-7	CATSRDRATYEQYF	TGTGCCACCAGCAGGGACAGGGCAACTTACGAGCAGTACTTC
NA	TRBD2	TRBV19	TRBJ2-7	CASSALTGTSGSYEQYF	TGTGCCAGTAGTGCCCTCACCGGGACTAGCGGGAGTTACGAGCAGTACTTC
NA	TRBD1	TRBV19	TRBJ1-2	CASSVKGQGRDGYTF	TGTGCCAGTAGTGTCAAAGGACAGGGAAGGGATGGCTACACCTTC
NA	TRBD1	TRBV7-9	TRBJ1-5	CASSLDVGTGGSQPQHF	TGTGCCAGCAGCTTAGATGTCGGGACAGGGGGGAGTCAGCCCCAGCATTTT
NA	NA	TRBV25-1	TRBJ1-1	CASRRGLKNTEAFF	TGTGCCAGCAGACGGGGACTGAAGAACACTGAAGCTTTCTTT
NA	TRBD1	TRBV19	TRBJ2-7	CASSIDRGLSYEQYF	TGTGCCAGTAGTATAGACAGGGGGCTCTCCTACGAGCAGTACTTC
NA	TRBD1	TRBV7-2	TRBJ1-6	CASSPRTGNSPLHF	TGTGCCAGCAGCCCCAGGACAGGGAATTCACCCCTCCACTTT
NA	TRBD1	TRBV19	TRBJ1-5	CASSIGRGLGLDSNQPQHF	TGTGCCAGTAGTATAGGCAGGGGGCTCGGACTGGATAGCAATCAGCCCCAGCATTTT
NA	TRBD1	TRBV28	TRBJ1-6	CASSPLQGFRSPLHF	TGTGCCAGCAGCCCCTTACAGGGGTTTCGTTCACCCCTCCACTTT
few	NA	TRBV28	TRBJ1-5	CASRPTNQPQHF	TGTGCCAGCAGGCCGACTAATCAGCCCCAGCATTTT
NA	NA	TRBV2	TRBJ2-7	CASSGPQGTRSDEQYF	TGTGCCAGCAGTGGACCCCAGGGGACCCGGAGCGACGAGCAGTACTTC